This T cell receptor beta chain is from a study of PD-1 blockade in classical Hodgkin lymphoma. Profiling relied on immunoSEQ multiplex PCR, and the TCRdb table lists in-frame clones only, not all of them. The table lists 25,000 to 30,000 clones, around nine tenths of them singletons, with roughly 6.3% in the top ten. With no exception, relapse followed autologous stem cell transplantation in all patients, and brentuximab vedotin exposure varied. Through magnetic negative selection, CD8+ T cells were separated from PBMCs that had been thawed. This sequence was found in a human donor with classical Hodgkin lymphoma. Sample: CD8+ T cells from blood, taken at baseline.

The CDR3 DNA sequence: TGTGCCAGCAGCTACACCGGGACAGGATACGAGCAGTACTTC. Translating gives CASSYTGTGYEQYF. This sequence joins TRBV11-1 and TRBJ2-7, with 8 bases aligning to TRBD1. Germline trimming cut 4 bases from V and 4 bases from J; bases unmatched to any gene: 6. The germline V gene encodes CDR1 SGHAT and CDR2 FQDESV (reference sequence). The CDR3 is made up of 14 amino acids.